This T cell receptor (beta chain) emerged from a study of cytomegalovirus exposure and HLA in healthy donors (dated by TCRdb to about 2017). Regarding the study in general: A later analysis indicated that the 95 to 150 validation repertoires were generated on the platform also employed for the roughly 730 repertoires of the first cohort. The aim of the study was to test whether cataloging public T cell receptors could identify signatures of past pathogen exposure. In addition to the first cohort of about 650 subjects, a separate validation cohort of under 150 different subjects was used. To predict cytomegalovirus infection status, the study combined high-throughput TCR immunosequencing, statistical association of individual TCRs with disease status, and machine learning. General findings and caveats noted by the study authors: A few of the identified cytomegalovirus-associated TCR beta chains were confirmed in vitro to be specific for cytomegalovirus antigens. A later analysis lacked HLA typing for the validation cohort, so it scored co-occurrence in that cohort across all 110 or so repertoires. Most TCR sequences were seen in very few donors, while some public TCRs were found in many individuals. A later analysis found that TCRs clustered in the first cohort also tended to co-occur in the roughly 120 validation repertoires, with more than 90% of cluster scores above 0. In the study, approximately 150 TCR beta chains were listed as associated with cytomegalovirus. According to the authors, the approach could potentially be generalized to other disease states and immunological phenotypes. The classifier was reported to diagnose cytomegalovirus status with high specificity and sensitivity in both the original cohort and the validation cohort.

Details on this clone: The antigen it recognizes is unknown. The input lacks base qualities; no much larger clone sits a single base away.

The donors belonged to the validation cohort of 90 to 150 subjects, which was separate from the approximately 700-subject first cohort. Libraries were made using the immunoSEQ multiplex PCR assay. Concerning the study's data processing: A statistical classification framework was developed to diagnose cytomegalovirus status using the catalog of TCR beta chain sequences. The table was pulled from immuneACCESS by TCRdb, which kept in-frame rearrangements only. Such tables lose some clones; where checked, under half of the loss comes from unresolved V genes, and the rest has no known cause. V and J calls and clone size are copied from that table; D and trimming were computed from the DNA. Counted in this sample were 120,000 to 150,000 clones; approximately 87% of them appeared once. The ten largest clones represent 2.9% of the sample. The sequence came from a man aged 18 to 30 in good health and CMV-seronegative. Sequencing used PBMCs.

The CDR3 protein: CASGLPLLAGVYNEQFF. The DNA is TGTGCTAGTGGTTTGCCTTTACTAGCGGGGGTCTACAATGAGCAGTTCTTC. The receptor chain draws on TRBV12-5 and TRBJ2-1, with 11 bases matching TRBD2. CDR3 length: 17 amino acids, cysteine to phenylalanine. Kept here is only the CDR3 DNA, which spans 51 bases and is read in frame from base 1. For CDR1 and CDR2, the germline V gene lists LGHNT and FRNRAP. V loses 2 bases at its end and J loses 3 bases; junction bases beyond the gene matches: 6.